The TCR beta chain under discussion was sequenced for a study of T cells after yellow fever vaccination. Notes on the study in general: One caveat is that FACS-sorted repertoires could contain abundant clonotypes contaminating from the bulk population.

TCRdb re-called the 5' RACE reads through MiXCR, storing one row per CDR3 protein. The data show some 260,000 distinct CDR3 sequences, 5.2% seen once. The sample holds many counts of this clonotype. Its specificity is unknown. The sample consisted of CD4+ T cells sorted from PBMCs, taken on the day of the yellow fever booster vaccination. The clonotype comes from a young man who received the YFV17D yellow fever vaccine.

CDR3 bases: TGTGCCAGCAGCAAAAATGTCGAGGGGCAAGAGACCCAGTACTTC. This encodes CASSKNVEGQETQYF. The chain recombines TRBV9 with TRBJ2-5; D possibly matches TRBD1 or TRBD2 (5 bases each). CDR1 SGDLS and CDR2 YYNGEE come from the germline V gene. V lost 4 bases to trimming and J lost 2 bases, with 15 bases between them. There are 15 residues in the CDR3.